This entry concerns a single T cell receptor (beta chain). Its antigen is still unknown. No much larger clonotype is one base removed from it; base qualities were not supplied. TCRbeta CDR3 regions were amplified from genomic DNA using the immunoSEQ Assay, a bias-controlled multiplex PCR. In the authors' own workflow: The number of nucleated cells in each sample was estimated by amplification of reference gene primers within the assay. Sequence reads were collapsed and filtered to measure the absolute abundance of every unique TCRbeta CDR3 rearrangement. For each sample, productive Simpson clonality was calculated as the square root of Simpson's diversity index across productive rearrangements. What TCRdb holds here is the immuneACCESS table cut down to in-frame rearrangements. Part of the clones is not present; checked against another copy, under half of the missing clones reflect an unresolved V gene, and the others are unexplained. V and J calls and clone size are as listed in that table; D and trimming were resolved from the DNA. This sample gives approximately 390,000 clones in total; approximately 87% of them show up just once. The ten top clones hold 10% of the sample.

The CDR3 spans 13 residues, from the cysteine through the phenylalanine. Solely the CDR3 DNA is kept, with 39 bases framed from the first base. The germline V gene specifies SGHTA as CDR1 and FQGNSA as CDR2. V is reduced by 1 base and J by 5 bases, leaving a spacing of 6 bases between them. These data originate in a study of blood T cell repertoires in COVID-19 (dated by TCRdb to 2020 to 2022). Study-level background: Collaborator samples came from the United States, Italy and Spain and covered acute and convalescent phases of COVID-19. Where available, HLA class I and class II types were taken from metadata supplied by the sample provider and were not determined by assay-based typing. The samples were drawn from the first 160 participants of the ongoing ImmuneRACE study and from 1,200 or so subjects provided by 6 global collaborators. Nearly every sample came with metadata listing a de-identified subject ID, COVID-19 status, age in years and sex. Deeply sampled blood TCRbeta repertoires from subjects exposed to, actively infected with, or recovered from COVID-19 were included in the dataset. The material from the prospective study consisted of cDNA or gDNA derived from T cells, B-cell-depleted T cells, or PBMCs. A freely available public database, intended as a resource for researchers studying the immune response to SARS-CoV-2, is where the repertoires were released.

Beyond this particular receptor, the publication reports: The quantity of clinical and demographic metadata differed by source and by participant and was supplied without curation.

In the prospective study, participants were about 18 to 100 years old, resided in 20 to 30 geographic areas of the United States, and were enrolled through a virtual design. To assign participants to cohorts, the prospective study relied on clinical history that participants themselves reported in a screening survey and a study questionnaire. Recovered participants in ImmuneRACE Cohort 3 were defined by two consecutive negative NP/OP PCR tests, clearance by a healthcare professional, or resolution of symptoms. Each participant in the prospective study had whole blood, serum and a nasopharyngeal or oropharyngeal swab collected by mobile phlebotomists. Over a roughly 2-month period, participants in the prospective study had the option of providing additional blood draws and questionnaires. Before DNA extraction, blood samples from the prospective study were shipped at room temperature or frozen.

The TCR sequence derives from a woman in her forties or fifties who had recovered from COVID-19. Sequencing was performed on PBMCs or T cells enriched from blood (not recorded which). The sequence is built from TRBV7-2 and TRBJ1-3; too little of a D gene remains to name it. The CDR3 reads as follows: CASSLGGRNTIYF. The nucleotide sequence is given as TGTGCCAGCAGCTTAGGAGGGAGAAACACCATATATTTT.